These 16 T cell receptor beta chains originate from one sample sequenced in a study of T-cell reconstitution after alpha-beta-depleted transplantation in children. A library of TCRbeta sequences, prepared with unique molecular identifiers, was generated. Each CDR3 protein is one row after TCRdb ran MiXCR on the PCR reads. Of around 130,000 distinct CDR3 sequences in the sample, 9.7% are singletons; the top ten hold around 24%. The sample here was PBMCs, mostly from graft donor cells, taken 180 days after TCRalphabeta/CD19-depleted stem cell transplant. Receptors were obtained from a girl younger than two who had a stem cell transplant for combined immunodeficiency, so the T cells may come from the graft donor.

The V and J genes are TRBV7-2 and TRBJ1-2, with 7 bases fitting TRBD1. This CDR3 is 14 amino acids long. From germline, CDR1 is SGHTA and CDR2 FQGNSA. V was clipped by 1 base and J by 5 bases; unmatched bases: 4. CDR3 nucleotide sequence: TGTGCCAGCAGCTTAGGCCACAGGGGTTATGGCTACACCTTC. Translated, it gives CASSLGHRGYGYTF.

This clonotype has a handful of counts. This chain connects TRBV29-1 to TRBJ2-1; 10 bases are a match to TRBD2. The CDR3 is 15 residues long. With 4 bases clipped from V and 4 bases from J, the junction kept 7 bases outside the gene matches. Germline assignment: CDR1 SQVTM and CDR2 ANQGSEA. In DNA form, the CDR3 reads TGCAGCGTTGTGCCGGGACTAGCGATGTACAATGAGCAGTTCTTC. This translates into CSVVPGLAMYNEQFF.

The chain couples TRBV6-5 to TRBJ2-3, with D unclear. The CDR3 runs to 13 residues. CDR1 and CDR2 from the germline V gene are MNHEY and SVGAGI. V was clipped by 0 bases and J by 4 bases, with 5 bases between them. The CDR3: CASSYSAADTQYF. DNA of the CDR3: TGTGCCAGCAGTTACTCGGCCGCAGATACGCAGTATTTT.

This clonotype was recorded a few times. V and J are TRBV27 and TRBJ2-1, with TRBD2 matching over 8 bases. The CDR3 covers 16 residues. Germline V lookup: CDR1 MNHEY, CDR2 SMNVEV (reference sequence). V lost 5 bases to trimming and J lost 12 bases; unmatched junction nucleotides: 18. CDR3 bases: TGTGCCAGCAGTCCCACCGTCCTAGCGGGCGTCCACGGGCAGTTCTTC. Its translation: CASSPTVLAGVHGQFF.

This clonotype has more than one count but fewer than ten. The V call is TRBV9, the J call TRBJ2-7; D may be TRBD1 or TRBD2 (6 bases each). CDR1 is SGDLS, CDR2 YYNGEE, per germline. CDR3 size: 13 residues. Trimming shortened V by 0 bases and J by 5 bases, and 9 bases separated the two germline ends. CDR3 sequence reads: CASSVGGTNEQYF. The CDR3 nucleotides are TGTGCCAGCAGCGTAGGCGGGACAAACGAGCAGTACTTC.

This clonotype was seen a few times. The genes are TRBV20-1 and TRBJ2-3, with D perhaps matching TRBD1 (7 bases). Germline assignment: CDR1 DFQATT and CDR2 SNEGSKA (reference sequence). The CDR3 length is 16 residues. Trimming removed 2 bases from V and 1 base from J, with 16 bases in between. The chain's CDR3 is CSARTAGGWGTDTQYF. CDR3 bases: TGCAGTGCTAGAACCGCAGGGGGGTGGGGCACAGATACGCAGTATTTT.

This clonotype was counted a few times. The chain recombines TRBV29-1 with TRBJ2-2; 9 bases are shared with TRBD2. The CDR3 extends over 14 amino acids. V trimming: 7 bases; J trimming: 2 bases; junction bases outside the gene matches: 5. Germline V gene lookup returns CDR1 SQVTM and CDR2 ANQGSEA. CDR3 amino acids: CSALAGLNTGELFF. In DNA, the CDR3 is TGCAGCGCTCTAGCGGGACTAAACACCGGGGAGCTGTTTTTT.

This clonotype was detected a few times. This chain links TRBV10-3 with TRBJ2-7; 7 bases map to TRBD1. Trimming took 8 bases from V and 8 from J; bases not matched to a gene: 15. The CDR3 consists of 14 residues. The V gene's germline CDR1 is ENHRY and CDR2 SYGVKD. CDR3 amino acids: CAIRDRDSRTKQYF. CDR3 DNA: TGTGCCATCCGGGACCGGGACAGCAGGACGAAGCAGTACTTC.

The rearrangement links TRBV7-6 to TRBJ2-7, with TRBD2 matching over 8 bases. Germline CDR1 reads SGHVS; CDR2 reads FNYEAQ. J gave up 7 bases and V 4 bases, and 9 bases lay outside the gene matches. The CDR3 is 14 residues long. CDR3 bases: TGTGCCAGCAGCTCGAGCGGGAGTGATAAGGAGCAGTACTTC. It encodes CASSSSGSDKEQYF.

In its sample, this clonotype was seen many times. The chain links TRBV9 to TRBJ2-1; a weak D match, TRBD2 (5 bases). CDR1 is SGDLS, CDR2 YYNGEE, per germline. V lost 3 bases and J 6 bases, leaving 10 bases between the germline ends. The CDR3 extends over 13 amino acids. The CDR3 reads CASSGNSGNEQFF. In nucleotides, the CDR3 is TGTGCCAGCAGCGGGAACAGCGGCAATGAGCAGTTCTTC. Drawing the rest from reference TRBV9 and TRBJ2-1, the complete variable domain is DSGVTQTPKHLITATGQRVTLRCSPRSGDLSVYWYQQSLDQGLQFLIQYYNGEERAKGNILERFSAQQFPDLHSELNLSSLELGDSALYFCASSGNSGNEQFFGPGTRLTVL.

This clonotype was observed a handful of times. The V gene is TRBV9, the J gene TRBJ1-1, with unresolved D. The V gene lost 3 bases and the J gene lost 4 bases, with 10 bases spanning the gap. The CDR3 totals 13 residues. CDR1 SGDLS and CDR2 YYNGEE come from the germline V gene. CDR3 coding DNA: TGTGCCAGCAGCGGTAGAGATGGCACTGAAGCTTTCTTT. This sequence encodes CASSGRDGTEAFF.

This clonotype was picked up a small number of times. The chain couples TRBV5-4 to TRBJ1-4, with 8 bases identical to TRBD1. The CDR3 sequence is 14 residues long. V lost 2 bases to trimming and J lost 6 bases; unmatched junction nucleotides: 3. Germline CDR1 and CDR2: SGHNT and YYREEE (reference sequence). The chain's CDR3 is CASSLKQGDEKLFF. In DNA form, the CDR3 reads TGTGCCAGCAGCTTAAAACAGGGGGATGAAAAACTGTTTTTT.

This clonotype was seen more than once but under ten times. V is TRBV20-1 and J is TRBJ1-1; TRBD1 is a possible D gene (6 bases). CDR3 length: 15 residues. Germline V gives CDR1 DFQATT, CDR2 SNEGSKA (reference sequence). V gave up 2 bases and J gave up 2 bases, with 15 bases separating them. In nucleotides, the CDR3 is TGCAGTGCTAGACTTACCGGGACACGAAACACTGAAGCTTTCTTT. This codes for CSARLTGTRNTEAFF.

This clonotype was detected only a few times. The chain joins TRBV20-1 to TRBJ2-3; TRBD1 matches 10 bases. The V segment lost 6 bases and the J segment 3 bases; nucleotides outside the gene matches: 6. CDR1 is DFQATT, CDR2 SNEGSKA, per germline (reference sequence). The CDR3 totals 14 residues. The CDR3 loop is CSAPRDRGTDTQYF. The CDR3, as DNA: TGCAGTGCCCCACGGGACAGGGGTACAGATACGCAGTATTTT.

The chain employs TRBV20-1 and TRBJ2-1; 12 bases match TRBD2. The CDR3 is 16 residues long. Trimming took 1 base from V and 9 from J; bases not matched to a gene: 10. Germline V gene lookup returns CDR1 DFQATT and CDR2 SNEGSKA (reference sequence). CDR3 amino acids: CSARGGLAGGPGEQFF. The CDR3, as DNA: TGCAGTGCTAGAGGGGGGCTAGCGGGAGGGCCGGGTGAGCAGTTCTTC.

This clonotype was observed at least ten times. The rearrangement uses TRBV20-1 and TRBJ2-5; D perhaps matches TRBD2 (5 bases). The CDR3 consists of 11 residues. Germline V lookup: CDR1 DFQATT, CDR2 SNEGSKA (reference sequence). Trimming cost V 2 bases and J 6 bases, with 7 bases left between them. CDR3 sequence: CSARLAKTQYF. DNA of the CDR3: TGCAGTGCTAGACTAGCAAAGACCCAGTACTTC.